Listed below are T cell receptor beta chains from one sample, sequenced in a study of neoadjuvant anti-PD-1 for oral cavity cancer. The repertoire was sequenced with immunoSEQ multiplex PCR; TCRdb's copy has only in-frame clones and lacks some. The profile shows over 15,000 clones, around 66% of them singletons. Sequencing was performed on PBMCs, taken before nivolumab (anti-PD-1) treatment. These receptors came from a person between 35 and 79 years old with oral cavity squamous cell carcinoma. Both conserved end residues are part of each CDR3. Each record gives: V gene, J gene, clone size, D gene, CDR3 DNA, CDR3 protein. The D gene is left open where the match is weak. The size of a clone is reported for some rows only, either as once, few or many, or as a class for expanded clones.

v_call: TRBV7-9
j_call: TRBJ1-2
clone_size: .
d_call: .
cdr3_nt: TGTGCCTCTCAGGGAGGTTCTAACGTCTATGGCTACACCTTC
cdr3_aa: CASQGGSNVYGYTF

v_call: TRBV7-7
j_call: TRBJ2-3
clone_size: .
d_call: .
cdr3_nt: TGTGCTAGCAGCCTCGGAGTGGGTCCGTCGGATACGCAGTATTTT
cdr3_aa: CASSLGVGPSDTQYF

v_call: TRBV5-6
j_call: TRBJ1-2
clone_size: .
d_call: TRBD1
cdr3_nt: TGTGCCAGCAGCTCCGACAGGGATTGGTATGGCTACACCTTC
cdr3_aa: CASSSDRDWYGYTF

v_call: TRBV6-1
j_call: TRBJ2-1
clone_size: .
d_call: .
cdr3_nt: TGTGCCAGCACACCGGGTGCGGGTTCCTACAATGAGCAGTTCTTC
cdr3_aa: CASTPGAGSYNEQFF

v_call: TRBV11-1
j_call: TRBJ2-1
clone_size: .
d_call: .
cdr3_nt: TGTGCCAGCAGACCTAGGACAGAATACAATGAGCAGTTCTTC
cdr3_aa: CASRPRTEYNEQFF

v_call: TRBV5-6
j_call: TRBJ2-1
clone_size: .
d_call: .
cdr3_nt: TGTGCCAGCGGCACATACAATGAGCAGTTCTTC
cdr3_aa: CASGTYNEQFF

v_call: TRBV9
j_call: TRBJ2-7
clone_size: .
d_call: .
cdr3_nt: TGTGCCAGCAGCGTTCGGGACCACCCGGGCGAGCAGTACTTC
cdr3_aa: CASSVRDHPGEQYF

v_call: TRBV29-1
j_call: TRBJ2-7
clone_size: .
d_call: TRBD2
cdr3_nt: TGCAGCGCTGTACTAGCGGGAGGGCCCTACGAGCAGTACTTC
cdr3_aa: CSAVLAGGPYEQYF

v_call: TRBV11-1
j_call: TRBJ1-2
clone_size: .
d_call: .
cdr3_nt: TGTGCCAGCAGCCGAGGCGGGGTTAACTATGGCTACACCTTC
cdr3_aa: CASSRGGVNYGYTF

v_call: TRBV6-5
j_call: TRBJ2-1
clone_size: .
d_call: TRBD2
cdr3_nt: TGTGCCAGCAGTTATTACAGCGGGATACCAGGAGGGGAGCAGTTCTTC
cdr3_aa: CASSYYSGIPGGEQFF

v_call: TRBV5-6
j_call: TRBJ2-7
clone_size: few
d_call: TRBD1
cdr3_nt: TGTGCCAGCAGCTACGGGACAGGTCCCTACGAGCAGTACTTC
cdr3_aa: CASSYGTGPYEQYF

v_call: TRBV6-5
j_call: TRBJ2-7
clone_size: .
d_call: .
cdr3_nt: TGTGCCAGCAGTTCCGGACTCAGGGGCGAGCAGTACTTC
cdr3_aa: CASSSGLRGEQYF

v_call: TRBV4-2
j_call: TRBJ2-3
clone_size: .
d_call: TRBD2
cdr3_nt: TGTGCCAGCAGCCTAGAAGCGGGGTCCGACACAGATACGCAGTATTTT
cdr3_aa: CASSLEAGSDTDTQYF

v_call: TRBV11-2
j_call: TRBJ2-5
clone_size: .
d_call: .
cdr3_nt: TGTGCCAGCAGCTTAGAGCCCGGGGGTCTGCAAGAGACCCAGTACTTC
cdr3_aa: CASSLEPGGLQETQYF

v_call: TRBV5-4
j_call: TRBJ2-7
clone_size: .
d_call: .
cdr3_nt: TGTGCCAGCAGCCCCGACAGGCAGAGCTCCTACGAGCAGTACTTC
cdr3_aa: CASSPDRQSSYEQYF

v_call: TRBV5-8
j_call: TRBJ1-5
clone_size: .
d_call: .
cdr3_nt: TGTGCCAGCAGCTTGATTAGTGGCAATCAGCCCCAGCATTTT
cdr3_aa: CASSLISGNQPQHF

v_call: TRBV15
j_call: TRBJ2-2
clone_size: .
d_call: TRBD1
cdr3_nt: TGTGCCACCAGCCCCAGGGGGTGGGACACCGGGGAGCTGTTTTTT
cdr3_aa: CATSPRGWDTGELFF

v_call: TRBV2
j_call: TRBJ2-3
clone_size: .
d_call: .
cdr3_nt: TGTGCCAGCAGTGACGGCCAATCGACAGATACGCAGTATTTT
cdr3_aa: CASSDGQSTDTQYF

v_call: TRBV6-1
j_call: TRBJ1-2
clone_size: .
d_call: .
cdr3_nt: TGTGCCAGCAGTGTACAGCGAGCCACGTATGGCTACACCTTC
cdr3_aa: CASSVQRATYGYTF